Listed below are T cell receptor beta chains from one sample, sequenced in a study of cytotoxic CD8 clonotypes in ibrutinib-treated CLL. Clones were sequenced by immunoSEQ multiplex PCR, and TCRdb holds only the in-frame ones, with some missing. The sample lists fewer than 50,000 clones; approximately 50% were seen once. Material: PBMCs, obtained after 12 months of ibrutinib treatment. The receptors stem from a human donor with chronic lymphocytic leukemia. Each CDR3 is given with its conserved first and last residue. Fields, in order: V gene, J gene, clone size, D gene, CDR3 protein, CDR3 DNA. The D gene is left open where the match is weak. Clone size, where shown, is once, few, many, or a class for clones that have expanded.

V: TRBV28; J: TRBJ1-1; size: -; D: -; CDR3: CASSSGRGNAAFF; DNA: TGTGCCAGCAGTAGCGGCCGCGGGAACGCAGCTTTCTTT
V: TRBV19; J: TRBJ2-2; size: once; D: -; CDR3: CASSDRATGELFF; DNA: TGTGCCAGTAGTGACCGGGCGACCGGGGAGCTGTTTTTT
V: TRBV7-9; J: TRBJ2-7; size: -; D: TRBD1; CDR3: CASSLAGTATYEQYF; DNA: TGTGCCAGCAGCTTAGCCGGGACAGCTACTTACGAGCAGTACTTC
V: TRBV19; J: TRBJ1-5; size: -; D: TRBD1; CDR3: CASSYRDRELQPQHF; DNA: TGTGCCAGTAGTTACCGGGACAGGGAGTTGCAGCCCCAGCATTTT
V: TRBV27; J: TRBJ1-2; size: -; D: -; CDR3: CASSSSLFGSNYGYTF; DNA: TGTGCCAGCAGTTCCTCCCTTTTTGGTTCTAACTATGGCTACACCTTC
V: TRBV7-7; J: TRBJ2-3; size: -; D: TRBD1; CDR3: CASSRTGVTDTQYF; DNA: TGTGCTAGCAGCCGGACAGGGGTCACAGATACGCAGTATTTT
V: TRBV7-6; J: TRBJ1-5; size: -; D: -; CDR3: CASSSTPSDLPQHF; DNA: TGTGCCAGCAGCTCCACCCCTTCGGACTTGCCCCAGCATTTT
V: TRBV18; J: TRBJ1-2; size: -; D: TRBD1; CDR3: CASSPGQENVGYTF; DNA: TGTGCCAGCTCACCGGGACAGGAGAATGTCGGCTACACCTTC
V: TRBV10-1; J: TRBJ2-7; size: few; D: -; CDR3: CAPTPNRHEQYF; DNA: TGCGCCCCGACTCCTAATAGACACGAGCAGTACTTC
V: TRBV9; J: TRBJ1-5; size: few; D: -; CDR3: CASSPSANQPQHF; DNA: TGTGCCAGCAGCCCCTCGGCGAATCAGCCCCAGCATTTT
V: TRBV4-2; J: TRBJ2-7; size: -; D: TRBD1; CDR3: CASTEGTGDYEQYF; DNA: TGTGCCAGCACCGAAGGGACAGGGGACTACGAGCAGTATTTC
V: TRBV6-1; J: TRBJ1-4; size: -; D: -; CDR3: CATLRAGPEKLFF; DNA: TGTGCCACCCTTCGGGCAGGGCCCGAAAAACTGTTTTTT
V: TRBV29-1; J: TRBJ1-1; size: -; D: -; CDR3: CSSSVHGEAFF; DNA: TGCAGCTCTTCCGTCCATGGCGAAGCTTTCTTT
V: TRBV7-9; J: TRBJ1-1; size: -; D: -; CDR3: CASSLGSTEAFF; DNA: TGTGCCAGCAGCTTAGGGAGCACTGAAGCTTTCTTT
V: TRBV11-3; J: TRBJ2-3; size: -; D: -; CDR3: CASSLTALDTQYF; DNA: TGTGCCAGCAGCCTAACGGCCTTAGATACGCAGTATTTT
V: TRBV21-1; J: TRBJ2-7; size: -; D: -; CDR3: CAKSGIGSYEQYF; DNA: TGTGCCAAGAGCGGGATAGGCTCCTACGAGCAGTACTTC
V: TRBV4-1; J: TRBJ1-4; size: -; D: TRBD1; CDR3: CASSPGQGVEKLFF; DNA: TGCGCCAGCAGCCCGGGACAGGGGGTGGAGAAACTGTTTTTT
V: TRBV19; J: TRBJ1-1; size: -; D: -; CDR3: CASSIARVDEAFF; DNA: TGTGCCAGTAGTATAGCCCGCGTCGATGAAGCTTTCTTT
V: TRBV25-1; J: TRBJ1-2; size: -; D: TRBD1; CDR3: CASSKGQGGGYTF; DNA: TGTGCCAGCAGTAAGGGACAGGGGGGTGGCTACACCTTC
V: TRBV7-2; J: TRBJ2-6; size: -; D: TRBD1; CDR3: CASTNRGAGANVLTF; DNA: TGTGCCAGCACCAACAGGGGAGCTGGGGCCAACGTCCTGACTTTC
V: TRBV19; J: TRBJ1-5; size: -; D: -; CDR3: CASSISPGSNQPQHF; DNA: TGTGCCAGTAGTATATCGCCAGGGAGCAATCAGCCCCAGCATTTT
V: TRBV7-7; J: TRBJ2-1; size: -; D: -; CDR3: CASSLGLTYNEQFF; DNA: TGTGCTAGCAGCTTAGGGCTGACCTACAATGAGCAGTTCTTC
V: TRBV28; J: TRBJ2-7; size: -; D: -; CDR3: CASSPRSPRHEQYF; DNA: TGTGCCAGCAGTCCACGGTCCCCCCGCCACGAGCAGTACTTC
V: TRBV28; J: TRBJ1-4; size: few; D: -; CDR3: CASSFPGTDLEKLFF; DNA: TGTGCCAGCAGTTTCCCCGGGACGGACCTTGAAAAACTGTTTTTT
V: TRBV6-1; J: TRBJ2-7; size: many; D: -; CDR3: CASSEARVGYEQYF; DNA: TGTGCCAGCAGTGAAGCCAGGGTAGGCTACGAGCAGTACTTC
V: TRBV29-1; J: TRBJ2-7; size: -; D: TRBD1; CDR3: CSVYGTGGYEQYF; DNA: TGCAGCGTCTACGGGACAGGGGGGTACGAGCAGTACTTC
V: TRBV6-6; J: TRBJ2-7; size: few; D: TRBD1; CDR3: CASSSRTGTYEQYF; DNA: TGTGCCAGCAGCTCAAGGACAGGAACCTACGAGCAGTACTTC